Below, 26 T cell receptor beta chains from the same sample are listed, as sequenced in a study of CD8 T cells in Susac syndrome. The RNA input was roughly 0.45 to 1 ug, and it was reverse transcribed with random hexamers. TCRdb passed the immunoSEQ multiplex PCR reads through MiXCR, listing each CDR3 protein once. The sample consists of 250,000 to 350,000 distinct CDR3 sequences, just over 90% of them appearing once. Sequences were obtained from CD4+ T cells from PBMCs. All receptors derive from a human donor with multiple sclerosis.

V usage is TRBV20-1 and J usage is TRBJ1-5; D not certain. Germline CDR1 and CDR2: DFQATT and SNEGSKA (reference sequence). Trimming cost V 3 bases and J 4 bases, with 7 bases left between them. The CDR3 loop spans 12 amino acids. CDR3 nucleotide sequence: TGCAGTGCTAGTCTGGGAAATCAGCCCCAGCATTTT. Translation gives CSASLGNQPQHF.

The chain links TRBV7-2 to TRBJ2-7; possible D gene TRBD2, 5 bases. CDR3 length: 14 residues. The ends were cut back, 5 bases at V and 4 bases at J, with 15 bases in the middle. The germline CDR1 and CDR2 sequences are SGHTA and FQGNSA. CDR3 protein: CASSPAAEIYEQYF. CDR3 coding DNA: TGTGCCAGCAGCCCAGCGGCGGAAATATACGAGCAGTACTTC.

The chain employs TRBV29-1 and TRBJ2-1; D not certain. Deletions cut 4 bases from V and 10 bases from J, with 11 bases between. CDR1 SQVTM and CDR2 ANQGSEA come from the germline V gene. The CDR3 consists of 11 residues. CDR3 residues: CSVGKVWEQFF. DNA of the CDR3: TGCAGCGTTGGCAAAGTATGGGAGCAGTTCTTC.

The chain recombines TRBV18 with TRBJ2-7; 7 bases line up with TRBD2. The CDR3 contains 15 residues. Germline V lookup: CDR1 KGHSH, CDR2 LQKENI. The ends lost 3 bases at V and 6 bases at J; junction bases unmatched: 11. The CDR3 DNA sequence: TGTGCCAGCTCACCCGGCGGGGGAAGAAATGGCGAGCAGTACTTC. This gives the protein CASSPGGGRNGEQYF.

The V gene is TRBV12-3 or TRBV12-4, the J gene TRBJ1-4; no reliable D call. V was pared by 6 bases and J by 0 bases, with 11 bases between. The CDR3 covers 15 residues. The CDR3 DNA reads TGTGCCAGCAGACCCCAATTGACAACTAATGAAAAACTGTTTTTT. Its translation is CASRPQLTTNEKLFF.

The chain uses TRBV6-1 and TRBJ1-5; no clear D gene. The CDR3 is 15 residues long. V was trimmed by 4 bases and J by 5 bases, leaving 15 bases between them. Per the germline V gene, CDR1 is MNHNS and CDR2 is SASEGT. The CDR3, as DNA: TGTGCCAGCAGTGGCGAAGGATTAACTTATCAGCCCCAGCATTTT. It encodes CASSGEGLTYQPQHF.

CDR3 nucleotide sequence: TGTGCCAGCTCCCGTCTGGGTCGGGGGAAGACTGAAGCTTTCTTT. Translated: CASSRLGRGKTEAFF. The chain employs TRBV18 and TRBJ1-1, with D perhaps matching TRBD1 (5 bases). This CDR3 region has 15 residues. Per the germline V gene, CDR1 is KGHSH and CDR2 is LQKENI. V shed 6 bases and J shed 5 bases, with 19 bases lying between them.

The CDR3 DNA is TGTGCCAGCCTTAGGACAGCCGATAACTATGGCTACACCTTC. Protein: CASLRTADNYGYTF. This chain uses TRBV2 with TRBJ1-2, with TRBD1 as a possible D gene (6 bases). The CDR3 is made up of 14 amino acids. Per germline, CDR1 SNHLY and CDR2 FYNNEI. Trimming shortened V by 8 bases and J by 1 base, and 14 bases separated the two germline ends.

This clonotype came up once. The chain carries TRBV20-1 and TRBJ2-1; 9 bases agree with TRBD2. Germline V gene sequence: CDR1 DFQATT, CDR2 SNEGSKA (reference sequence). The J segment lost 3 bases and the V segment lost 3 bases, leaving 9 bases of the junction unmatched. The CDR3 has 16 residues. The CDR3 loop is CSASSLTSGDYNEQFF. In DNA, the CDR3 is TGCAGTGCTAGTAGCTTGACTAGCGGAGACTACAATGAGCAGTTCTTC.

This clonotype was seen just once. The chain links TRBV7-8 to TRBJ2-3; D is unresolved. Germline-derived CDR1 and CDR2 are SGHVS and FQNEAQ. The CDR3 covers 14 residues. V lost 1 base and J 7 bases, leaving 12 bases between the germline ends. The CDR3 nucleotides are TGTGCCAGCAGCTTAGAAACCAAGAGAAATACGCAGTATTTT. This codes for CASSLETKRNTQYF.

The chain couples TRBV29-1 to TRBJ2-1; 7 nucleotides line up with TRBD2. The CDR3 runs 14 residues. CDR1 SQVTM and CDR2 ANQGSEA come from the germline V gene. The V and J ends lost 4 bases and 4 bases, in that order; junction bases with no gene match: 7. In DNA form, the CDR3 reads TGCAGCGTTGGGGTAGCGGGTTCATACAATGAGCAGTTCTTC. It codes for CSVGVAGSYNEQFF.

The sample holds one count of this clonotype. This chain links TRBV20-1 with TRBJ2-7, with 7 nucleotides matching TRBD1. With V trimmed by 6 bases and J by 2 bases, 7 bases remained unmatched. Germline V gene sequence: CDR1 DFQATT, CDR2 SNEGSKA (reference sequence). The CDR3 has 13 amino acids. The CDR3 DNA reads TGCAGTGCCCCGGGACAGAGAGCCTACGAGCAGTACTTC. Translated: CSAPGQRAYEQYF.

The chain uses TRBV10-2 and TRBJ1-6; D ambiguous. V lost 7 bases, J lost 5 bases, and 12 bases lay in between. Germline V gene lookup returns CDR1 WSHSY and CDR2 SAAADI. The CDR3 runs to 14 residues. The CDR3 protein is CASTIHSDNSPLHF. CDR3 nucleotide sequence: TGCGCCAGCACAATACACAGCGATAATTCACCCCTCCACTTT.

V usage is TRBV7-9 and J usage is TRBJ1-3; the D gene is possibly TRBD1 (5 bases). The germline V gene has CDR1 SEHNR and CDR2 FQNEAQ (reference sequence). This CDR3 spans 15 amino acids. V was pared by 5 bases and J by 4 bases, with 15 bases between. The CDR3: CASSLGGAVGNTIYF. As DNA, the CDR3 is TGTGCCAGCAGCCTGGGCGGGGCAGTCGGAAACACCATATATTTT. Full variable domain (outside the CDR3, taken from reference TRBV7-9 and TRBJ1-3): DTGVSQNPRHKITKRGQNVTFRCDPISEHNRLYWYRQTLGQGPEFLTYFQNEAQLEKSRLLSDRFSAERPKGSFSTLEIQRTEQGDSAMYLCASSLGGAVGNTIYFGEGSWLTVV.

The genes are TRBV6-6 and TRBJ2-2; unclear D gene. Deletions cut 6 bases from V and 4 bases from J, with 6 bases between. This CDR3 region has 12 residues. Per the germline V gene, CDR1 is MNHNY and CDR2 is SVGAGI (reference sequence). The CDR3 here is CASRYTTGELFF. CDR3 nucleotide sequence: TGTGCCAGCAGATACACCACCGGGGAGCTGTTTTTT.

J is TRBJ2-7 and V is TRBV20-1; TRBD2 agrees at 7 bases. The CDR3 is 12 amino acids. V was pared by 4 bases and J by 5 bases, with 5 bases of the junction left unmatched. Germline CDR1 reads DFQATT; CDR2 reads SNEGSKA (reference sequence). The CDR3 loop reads CSAIRGVHEQYF. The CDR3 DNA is TGCAGTGCTATACGGGGGGTCCACGAGCAGTACTTC.

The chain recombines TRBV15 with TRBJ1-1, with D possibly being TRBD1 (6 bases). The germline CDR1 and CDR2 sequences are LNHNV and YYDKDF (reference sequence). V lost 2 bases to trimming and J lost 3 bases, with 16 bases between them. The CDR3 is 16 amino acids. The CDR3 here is CATSRSLLGGYTEAFF. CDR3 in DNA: TGTGCCACCAGCAGATCCCTCCTAGGGGGTTACACTGAAGCTTTCTTT.

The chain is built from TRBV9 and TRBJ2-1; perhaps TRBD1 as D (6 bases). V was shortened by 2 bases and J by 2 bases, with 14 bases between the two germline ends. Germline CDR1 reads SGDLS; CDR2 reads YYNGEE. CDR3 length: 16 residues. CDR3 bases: TGTGCCAGCAGCGTCCTGACAGGCGGCGCCTACAATGAGCAGTTCTTC. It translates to CASSVLTGGAYNEQFF. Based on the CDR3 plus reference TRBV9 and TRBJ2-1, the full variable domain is DSGVTQTPKHLITATGQRVTLRCSPRSGDLSVYWYQQSLDQGLQFLIQYYNGEERAKGNILERFSAQQFPDLHSELNLSSLELGDSALYFCASSVLTGGAYNEQFFGPGTRLTVL.

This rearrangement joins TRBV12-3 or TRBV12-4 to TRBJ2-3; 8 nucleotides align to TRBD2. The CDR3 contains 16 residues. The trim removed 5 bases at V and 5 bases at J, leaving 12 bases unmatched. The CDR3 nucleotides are TGTGCCAGCAGTGCCCGGACTAGCCACGCGGGAGATACGCAGTATTTT. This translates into CASSARTSHAGDTQYF.

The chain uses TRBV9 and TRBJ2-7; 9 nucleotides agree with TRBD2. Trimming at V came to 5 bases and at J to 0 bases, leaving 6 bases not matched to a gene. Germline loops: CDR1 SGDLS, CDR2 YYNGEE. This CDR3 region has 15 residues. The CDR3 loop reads CASSPAGGISYEQYF. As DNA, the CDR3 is TGTGCCAGCAGTCCGGCGGGGGGGATCTCCTACGAGCAGTACTTC.

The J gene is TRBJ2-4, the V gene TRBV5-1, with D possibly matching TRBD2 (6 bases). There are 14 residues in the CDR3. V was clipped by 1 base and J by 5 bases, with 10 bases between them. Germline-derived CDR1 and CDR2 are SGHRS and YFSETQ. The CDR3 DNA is TGCGCCAGCAGCTTGTCGGAGGGGCAAAACATTCAGTACTTC. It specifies CASSLSEGQNIQYF.

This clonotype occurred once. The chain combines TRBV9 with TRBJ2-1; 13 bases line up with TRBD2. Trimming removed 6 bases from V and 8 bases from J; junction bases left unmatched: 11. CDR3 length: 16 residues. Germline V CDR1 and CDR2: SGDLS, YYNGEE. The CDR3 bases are TGTGCCAGCACCGGGACTAGCGGGATCCCCGGGGATGAGCAGTTCTTC. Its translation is CASTGTSGIPGDEQFF.

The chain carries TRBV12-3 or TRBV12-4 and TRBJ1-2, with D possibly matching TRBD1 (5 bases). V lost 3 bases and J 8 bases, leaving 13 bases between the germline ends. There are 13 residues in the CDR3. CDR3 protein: CASSLRRGGGYTF. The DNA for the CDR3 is TGTGCCAGCAGTTTGAGGAGGGGCGGCGGCTACACCTTC.

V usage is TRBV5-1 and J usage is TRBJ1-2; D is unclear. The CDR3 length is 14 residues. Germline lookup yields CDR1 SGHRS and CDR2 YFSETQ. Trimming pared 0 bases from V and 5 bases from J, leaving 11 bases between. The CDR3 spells CASSLAPGTYGYTF. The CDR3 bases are TGCGCCAGCAGCTTGGCCCCCGGAACGTATGGCTACACCTTC.

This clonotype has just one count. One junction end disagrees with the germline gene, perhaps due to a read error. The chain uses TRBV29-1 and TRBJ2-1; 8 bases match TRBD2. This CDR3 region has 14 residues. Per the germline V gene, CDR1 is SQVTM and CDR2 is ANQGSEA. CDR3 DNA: TGCAGCGGAGGACTAGCAGGGTCCTACAATGATCAGTTCTTC. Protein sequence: CSGGLAGSYNDQFF.

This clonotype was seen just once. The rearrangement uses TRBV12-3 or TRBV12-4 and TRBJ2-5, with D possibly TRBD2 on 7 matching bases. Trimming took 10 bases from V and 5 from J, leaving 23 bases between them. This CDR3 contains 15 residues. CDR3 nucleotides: TGTGCCACCTCCCCTTCGGGGGGCCGAGGGGAGACCCAGTACTTC. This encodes CATSPSGGRGETQYF.